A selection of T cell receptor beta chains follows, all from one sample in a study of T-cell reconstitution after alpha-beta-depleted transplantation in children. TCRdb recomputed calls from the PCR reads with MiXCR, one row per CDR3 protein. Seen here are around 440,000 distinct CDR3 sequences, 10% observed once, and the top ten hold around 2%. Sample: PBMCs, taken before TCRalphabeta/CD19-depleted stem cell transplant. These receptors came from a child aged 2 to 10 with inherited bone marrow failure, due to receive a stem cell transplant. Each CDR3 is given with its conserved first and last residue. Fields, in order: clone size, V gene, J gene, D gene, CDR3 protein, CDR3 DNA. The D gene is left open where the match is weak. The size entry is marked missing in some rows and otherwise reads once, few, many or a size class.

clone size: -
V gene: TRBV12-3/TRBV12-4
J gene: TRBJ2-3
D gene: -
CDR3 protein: CASSFYPVQLHTDTQYF
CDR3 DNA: TGTGCCAGCAGTTTCTACCCCGTCCAACTCCACACAGATACGCAGTATTTT

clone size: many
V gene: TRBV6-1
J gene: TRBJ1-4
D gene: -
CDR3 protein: CASRDPGPHEKLFF
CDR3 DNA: TGTGCCAGCAGGGATCCGGGGCCCCATGAAAAACTGTTTTTT

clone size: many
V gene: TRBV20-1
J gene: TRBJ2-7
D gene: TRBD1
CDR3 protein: CSARARTGGRYEQYF
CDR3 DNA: TGCAGTGCTAGAGCCCGGACAGGGGGTCGGTACGAGCAGTACTTC

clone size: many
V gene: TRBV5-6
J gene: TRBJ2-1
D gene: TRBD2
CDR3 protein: CASSLPSGYNEQFF
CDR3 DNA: TGTGCCAGCAGCTTGCCTAGCGGATACAATGAGCAGTTCTTC

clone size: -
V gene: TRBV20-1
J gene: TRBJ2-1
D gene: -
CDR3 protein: CSARRGGSGHSNEQFF
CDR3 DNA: TGCAGTGCTAGGAGGGGGGGGAGCGGACACAGCAATGAGCAGTTCTTC

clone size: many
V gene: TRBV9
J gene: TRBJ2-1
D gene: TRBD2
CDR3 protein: CASSEREGDANEQFF
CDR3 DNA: TGTGCCAGCAGCGAACGGGAGGGCGACGCCAATGAGCAGTTCTTC

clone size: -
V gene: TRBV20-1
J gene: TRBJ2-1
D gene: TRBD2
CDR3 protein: CSAVTAWLAGVYNEEFF
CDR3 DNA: TGCAGTGCTGTCACTGCCTGGCTAGCGGGAGTCTACAATGAGGAGTTCTTC

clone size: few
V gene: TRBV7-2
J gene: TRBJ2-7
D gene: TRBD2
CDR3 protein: CANRLADYEQYF
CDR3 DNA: TGTGCCAACAGACTAGCAGACTACGAGCAGTACTTC

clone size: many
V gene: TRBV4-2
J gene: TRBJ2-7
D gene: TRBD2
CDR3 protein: CASSQDPTSRSYEQYF
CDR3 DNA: TGTGCCAGCAGCCAAGATCCGACTAGCCGCTCCTACGAGCAGTACTTC

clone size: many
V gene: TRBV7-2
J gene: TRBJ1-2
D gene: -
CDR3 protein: CASSAGPPLYGYTF
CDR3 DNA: TGTGCCAGCAGCGCCGGACCGCCGCTCTATGGCTACACCTTC